The source of this T cell receptor (beta chain) is a study of T cells in Graves' hyperthyroidism and ophthalmopathy. Regions amplified from RNA transcripts were the TCR beta CDR3 regions. RT-PCR in the first round (using the HTBI primer set) targeted the TCR CDR3. TCRdb ran MiXCR on the multiplex PCR reads and lists one entry per CDR3 protein. The sample shows about 640,000 distinct CDR3 sequences, under 25% of them seen only once. The V and J ends lost 6 bases and 8 bases respectively, with 16 bases between them. CDR1 SQVTM and CDR2 ANQGSEA come from the germline V gene. The CDR3 is 12 residues long.

What was sequenced was blood. This clonotype originated in a man under 40 with Graves' ophthalmopathy. The rearrangement uses TRBV29-1 and TRBJ1-2, with a weak D call TRBD1 (6 bases). This CDR3 reads CSVVGGAEGYTF. CDR3 sequence (DNA): TGCAGCGTCGTGGGGGGGGCGGAGGGCTACACCTTC.